The 9 T cell receptor beta chains below all came from one sample that was sequenced in a study of cytomegalovirus exposure and HLA in healthy donors. This PCR relied on a set of 60 Vbeta primers and 13 Jbeta primers. Measured with immunoSEQ multiplex PCR; TCRdb has only the in-frame clones, and not every one. Seen here are 150,000 to 200,000 clones, around 74% observed once, and the top ten hold 2.5% to 4%. The sequencing sample was made of PBMCs. These receptors were obtained from a female donor in good health and CMV-seronegative.

This chain joins TRBV4-1 and TRBJ2-7, with TRBD2 identical over 9 bases. CDR3 length: 17 amino acids. Germline CDR1 is MGHRA and CDR2 is YSYEKL. The ends lost 4 bases at V and 1 base at J; junction bases unmatched: 11. Written as DNA, the CDR3 is TGCGCCAGCAGCCCCCAATTGGCGGGACTAGCTTCCTACGAGCAGTACTTC. The encoded protein is CASSPQLAGLASYEQYF.

The chain uses TRBV4-3 and TRBJ2-2, with D unresolved. V was shortened by 0 bases and J by 2 bases, with 10 bases between the two germline ends. This CDR3 contains 16 residues. Germline CDR1 and CDR2: LGHNA and YSLEER. CDR3 DNA sequence: TGCGCCAGCAGCCAAGATAGACTTCATAACACCGGGGAGCTGTTTTTT. Amino acids: CASSQDRLHNTGELFF.

Concerning this clone: The junction differs from germline at one of its ends, possibly a read error. The V gene is TRBV7-9, the J gene TRBJ1-1; possible D gene TRBD1, 6 bases. Germline loops: CDR1 SEHNR, CDR2 FQNEAQ (reference sequence). This CDR3 has 12 amino acids. The CDR3 region has the DNA TGTTCCAGCAGTCCAGGACAGCCCGAAGCTTTCTTT. It encodes CSSSPGQPEAFF.

The chain carries TRBV28 and TRBJ2-1, with D perhaps TRBD2 (6 bases). Germline V lookup: CDR1 MDHEN, CDR2 SYDVKM. The CDR3 has 16 residues. Trimming left V 7 bases short and J 2 bases short, with 18 bases between. The CDR3 sequence is CASIGRISGPYNEQFF. CDR3 sequence (DNA): TGTGCCAGCATAGGGCGGATTAGCGGACCCTACAATGAGCAGTTCTTC.

This clone appeared a few times. The rearrangement joins TRBV21-1 to TRBJ1-5; whether TRBD1, the table's D call, matches the DNA was not checked. TRBV21-1 is termed a pseudogene. The CDR3 totals 14 residues. The CDR3 region is CASSKTGGGQPQHF. The CDR3 DNA reads TGTGCCAGCAGCAAGACAGGGGGCGGACAGCCCCAGCATTTT.

V and J are TRBV7-3 and TRBJ2-2; 12 bases fit TRBD2. The CDR3 has 16 residues. V lost 7 bases, J lost 1 base, and 4 bases stayed unmatched. Germline V gene sequence: CDR1 SGHTA, CDR2 FQGTGA. This chain's CDR3 is CASKLAGGQNTGELFF. CDR3 DNA: TGTGCCAGCAAACTAGCGGGAGGCCAGAACACCGGGGAGCTGTTTTTT.

The rearrangement uses TRBV5-4 and TRBJ1-2; TRBD1 matches at 8 bases. Germline V gene data show CDR1 as SGHNT and CDR2 as YYREEE (reference sequence). The CDR3 length is 14 residues. The V gene end was trimmed by 4 bases and the J gene end by 2 bases; junction bases not matched to a gene: 4. This CDR3 is CASSLGQDNYGYTF. The CDR3 DNA sequence: TGTGCCAGCAGCCTGGGACAGGACAACTATGGCTACACCTTC.

The chain couples TRBV28 to TRBJ1-2; 8 positions agree with TRBD1. V lost 1 base to trimming and J lost 6 bases; unmatched junction nucleotides: 10. CDR3 length: 16 residues. CDR1 is MDHEN, CDR2 SYDVKM, per germline. Here the CDR3 reads CASSLYHQGARHGYTF. DNA of the CDR3: TGTGCCAGCAGTTTATATCATCAGGGGGCGCGGCATGGCTACACCTTC.

The rearrangement uses TRBV6-4 and TRBJ1-1; D gene unclear. The length of the CDR3 is 14 residues. V was trimmed by 7 bases and J by 5 bases, leaving 17 bases between them. The germline V gene has CDR1 MRHNA and CDR2 SNTAGT. The CDR3 region is CASTHNGFMTEAFF. The CDR3 DNA follows: TGTGCCAGCACCCACAACGGGTTTATGACTGAAGCTTTCTTT.